The sequence of this T cell receptor beta chain was determined in a study of blood T cell repertoires in COVID-19. As originally analysed: From reference gene primer amplification, estimates of nucleated cell counts were derived. TCRdb keeps only in-frame clones here, not all; method: immunoSEQ multiplex PCR. V and J calls and clone size are copied from that table; D and trimming were computed from the DNA. Of over 250,000 clones in the sample, roughly nine tenths were seen once. The germline gives CDR1 LGHNA, CDR2 YNFKEQ. The V gene end was trimmed by 0 bases and the J gene end by 3 bases; junction bases not matched to a gene: 5. The CDR3 runs to 16 residues.

This chain connects TRBV4-2 to TRBJ2-1; TRBD2 aligns across 7 bases. The TCR originated in a man in his sixties who had recovered from COVID-19. What was sequenced was peripheral blood. CDR3 DNA sequence: TGTGCCAGCAGCCAAGAACCTGCGGGGGACTACAATGAGCAGTTCTTC. It codes for CASSQEPAGDYNEQFF.